These 12 T cell receptor beta chains share one sample of origin, sequenced in a study of OX40 agonist ivuxolimab in advanced cancers. The protocol was immunoSEQ multiplex PCR, while the TCRdb copy is restricted to in-frame clones and leaves out a portion. This table holds some 44,000 clones, more than 75% found once. Material: CD4+ or CD8+ T cells sorted from blood, obtained in a trial of the OX40 agonist ivuxolimab. These receptors were obtained from an adult with an advanced solid tumor such as melanoma, head and neck, liver or kidney cancer.

This clone was picked up a small number of times. V usage is TRBV19 and J usage is TRBJ1-5; D unresolved. The CDR3 has 12 residues. Trimming stripped 0 bases from V and 6 bases from J, with 3 bases between. CDR1 and CDR2 from the germline V gene are LNHDA and SQIVND (reference sequence). The CDR3 here is CASSIDGQPQHF. The CDR3 coding sequence is TGTGCCAGTAGTATAGATGGTCAGCCCCAGCATTTT.

There are a few counts of this clone. The rearrangement uses TRBV27 and TRBJ2-5, with 7 bases aligning to TRBD2. The V and J ends lost 6 bases and 2 bases, in that order; junction bases with no gene match: 6. The CDR3 has 14 residues. Germline V lookup: CDR1 MNHEY, CDR2 SMNVEV (reference sequence). The CDR3 reads CASRFASGQETQYF. The CDR3 region has the DNA TGTGCCAGCAGATTTGCTAGCGGACAAGAGACCCAGTACTTC.

V is TRBV9 and J is TRBJ2-1, with D possibly TRBD1 on 6 matching bases. Trimming removed 5 bases from V and 5 bases from J, with 20 bases in between. Germline V gene sequence: CDR1 SGDLS, CDR2 YYNGEE. The CDR3 runs 16 residues. The CDR3 protein is CASSLRTGKAHNEQFF. In DNA, the CDR3 is TGTGCCAGCAGTCTTAGAACAGGGAAGGCACACAATGAGCAGTTCTTC.

The J gene is TRBJ1-4, the V gene TRBV2; the D is unclear. The V gene lost 4 bases and the J gene lost 1 base, with 7 bases spanning the gap. The germline gives CDR1 SNHLY, CDR2 FYNNEI. The CDR3 sequence is 14 residues long. CDR3 sequence: CASSGSRTNEKLFF. The DNA for the CDR3 is TGTGCCAGCAGTGGGAGTCGAACTAATGAAAAACTGTTTTTT.

V usage is TRBV7-3 and J usage is TRBJ2-3; D not resolved. The V gene's germline CDR1 is SGHTA and CDR2 FQGTGA. This CDR3 has 13 amino acids. With 2 bases removed from V and 4 bases from J, the gap between germline ends came to 7 bases. DNA for the CDR3: TGTGCCAGCAGCTTAGGGTATGCAGATACGCAGTATTTT. Translation gives CASSLGYADTQYF.

This clone appeared a few times. The chain employs TRBV19 and TRBJ1-3, with no clear D. This CDR3 is built from 16 residues. Trimming cost V 3 bases and J 0 bases, with 12 bases left between them. CDR1 is LNHDA and CDR2 is SQIVND in the germline V gene (reference sequence). CDR3 sequence (DNA): TGTGCCAGTAGTATTGTAGTCGGCACCTCTGGAAACACCATATATTTT. Translated, it gives CASSIVVGTSGNTIYF. The full variable domain, in which reference TRBV19 and TRBJ1-3 provide the parts outside the CDR3, is DGGITQSPKYLFRKEGQNVTLSCEQNLNHDAMYWYRQDPGQGLRLIYYSQIVNDFQKGDIAEGYSVSREKKESFPLTVTSAQKNPTAFYLCASSIVVGTSGNTIYFGEGSWLTVV.

V usage is TRBV5-1 and J usage is TRBJ2-3; D is possibly TRBD2 (6 bases). The CDR3 totals 15 residues. V was cut by 2 bases and J by 3 bases, with 13 bases left in between. CDR1 and CDR2 from the germline V gene are SGHRS and YFSETQ. The CDR3 nucleotides read TGCGCCAGCAGCTTTGGGGGGTCGAGAACAGATACGCAGTATTTT. This encodes CASSFGGSRTDTQYF.

CDR3 region: CASSPNPKSETQYF. CDR3 nucleotide sequence: TGTGCCAGCAGCCCTAACCCGAAGAGCGAGACCCAGTACTTC. The rearrangement uses TRBV4-2 and TRBJ2-5, with D hard to call. Germline loops: CDR1 LGHNA, CDR2 YNFKEQ. The CDR3 has 14 residues. Trimming stripped 4 bases from V and 5 bases from J, with 14 bases between.

The gene calls are TRBV5-1 and TRBJ2-1; TRBD2 matches at 8 bases. The CDR3 totals 16 residues. From germline, CDR1 is SGHRS and CDR2 YFSETQ. V gave up 0 bases and J gave up 5 bases; unmatched junction bases: 7. In DNA form, the CDR3 reads TGCGCCAGCAGCTTGGTACAGACTAGCGCCAACAATGAGCAGTTCTTC. It translates to CASSLVQTSANNEQFF.

The rearrangement links TRBV19 to TRBJ2-7; perhaps TRBD1 as D (6 bases). V lost 1 base, J lost 3 bases, and 10 bases lay in between. The CDR3 has 14 residues. CDR1 is LNHDA, CDR2 SQIVND, per germline (reference sequence). The CDR3 DNA sequence: TGTGCCAGTAGTATAGCAGGGGCGGGCTACGAGCAGTACTTC. It is translated as CASSIAGAGYEQYF.

The chain carries TRBV5-1 and TRBJ1-1; 11 bases are shared with TRBD1. The CDR3 is 17 residues long. Germline lookup yields CDR1 SGHRS and CDR2 YFSETQ. V was pared by 2 bases and J by 1 base, with 7 bases of the junction left unmatched. The CDR3 nucleotides read TGCGCCAGCAGCTTACTTGGACAGGGGGCGCGGAACACTGAAGCTTTCTTT. Translation gives CASSLLGQGARNTEAFF. The complete variable domain, with remaining parts taken from reference TRBV5-1 and TRBJ1-1, reads KAGVTQTPRYLIKTRGQQVTLSCSPISGHRSVSWYQQTPGQGLQFLFEYFSETQRNKGNFPGRFSGRQFSNSRSEMNVSTLELGDSALYLCASSLLGQGARNTEAFFGQGTRLTVV.

The V gene is TRBV6-5, the J gene TRBJ1-2; no firm D call. Germline V lookup: CDR1 MNHEY, CDR2 SVGAGI. This CDR3 comprises 13 residues. V was pared by 6 bases and J by 0 bases, with 8 bases between. For the CDR3, the DNA is TGTGCCAGCAGCGTTCAGTCTAACTATGGCTACACCTTC. This encodes CASSVQSNYGYTF.